The 8 T cell receptor beta chains given below trace back to one sample, sequenced in a study of T cells in Graves' hyperthyroidism and ophthalmopathy (dated by TCRdb to between 2019 and 2020). Receptor amplification or capture employed multiplex PCR. The sequencing machine was an Illumina HiSeq 2000. The TCR beta CDR3 regions were amplified from RNA transcripts. A first-round RT-PCR of the TCR CDR3 used the HTBI primer set with the Qiagen OneStep RT-PCR kit. TCRdb itself trimmed the public reads at Q25 with fastp, ran MiXCR and retained productive beta chains. Each entry is one CDR3 protein sequence, shown with its most common DNA and genes. This sample holds about 580,000 distinct CDR3 sequences; under 60% were observed only once. In total, the top ten clones hold around 8% of the sample. Sequencing was done on a sample of peripheral blood or thyroid tissue (not recorded which). These receptor sequences come from a woman aged 18-30 years with Graves' hyperthyroidism.

This clonotype occurred many times. The chain has TRBV10-3 and TRBJ1-1; 7 bases map to TRBD1. Germline assignment: CDR1 ENHRY and CDR2 SYGVKD. V was pared by 2 bases and J by 0 bases, with 3 bases of the junction left unmatched. This CDR3 contains 15 residues. The CDR3 reads CAISEAGGMNTEAFF. In DNA, the CDR3 is TGTGCCATCAGTGAGGCAGGGGGGATGAACACTGAAGCTTTCTTT.

Regarding this clonotype: Since a much larger clone is just one base distant, this may be a read error. The chain combines TRBV27 with TRBJ1-2; the D is unclear. The CDR3 length is 13 residues. Germline lookup yields CDR1 MNHEY and CDR2 SMNVEV (reference sequence). CDR3 sequence: CTSSFSSADGYTF. The CDR3 coding sequence is TGTACCAGCAGTTTTTCCTCCGCTGACGGCTACACCTTC.

This clonotype was seen a few times. The chain employs TRBV6-6 and TRBJ2-2, with D unclear. This CDR3 region has 16 residues. Germline V gives CDR1 MNHNY, CDR2 SVGAGI (reference sequence). V lost 4 bases, J lost 2 bases, and 14 bases lay in between. In DNA, the CDR3 is TGTGCCAGCAGTTCCATTCCCGGGCCTAACACCGGGGAGCTGTTTTTT. Translation gives CASSSIPGPNTGELFF.

V gene TRBV20-1 combines with J gene TRBJ1-2; no reliable D call. Trimming took 6 bases from V and 4 from J, leaving 15 bases between them. Looked up from germline, CDR1 is DFQATT and CDR2 is SNEGSKA (reference sequence). This CDR3 comprises 13 residues. In DNA form, the CDR3 reads TGCAGTGCCAGCATCGGGGAAAGCTATGGCTACACCTTC. Protein product: CSASIGESYGYTF.

This clonotype was observed at least ten times. Compared with germline, one end of the junction differs, possibly owing to a read error. The V gene is TRBV5-1, the J gene TRBJ2-2; 9 bases fit TRBD2. The CDR3 runs to 17 residues. CDR1 and CDR2 from the germline V gene are SGHRS and YFSETQ. This CDR3 reads CASSLGSSGTNIGELFF. CDR3 sequence (DNA): TGCGCCAGCAGCTTGGGTTCTAGCGGGACGAACATCGGGGAGCTGTTTTTT.

This clonotype showed up many times. The gene calls are TRBV5-1 and TRBJ1-1, with D uncertain. The CDR3 has 14 residues. The V end lost 1 base, the J end lost 7 bases, and 14 bases lay between the germline ends. Germline assignment: CDR1 SGHRS and CDR2 YFSETQ. The CDR3 spells CASSLSGSALEAFF. CDR3 sequence (DNA): TGCGCCAGCAGCTTGTCGGGATCTGCCCTTGAAGCTTTCTTT.

The chain has TRBV7-8 and TRBJ1-2; maybe TRBD1 (6 bases). V lost 2 bases to trimming and J lost 7 bases, with 14 bases between them. CDR1 is SGHVS, CDR2 FQNEAQ, per germline. This CDR3 region has 14 residues. CDR3 nucleotide sequence: TGTGCCAGCAGCTTATCGACAGGCCTCCGTGGCTACACCTTC. The encoded protein is CASSLSTGLRGYTF.

This clonotype was seen only a few times. The chain links TRBV7-2 to TRBJ2-7; possibly TRBD1 for D (6 bases). The end of the DNA is better explained by TRBJ2-1, so the J call may be wrong. The CDR3 consists of 14 residues. Per germline, CDR1 SGHTA and CDR2 FQGNSA. CDR3: CASSLGGPNNEQFF. The CDR3 region has the DNA TGTGCCAGCAGCTTAGGGGGGCCGAACAATGAGCAGTTCTTC.